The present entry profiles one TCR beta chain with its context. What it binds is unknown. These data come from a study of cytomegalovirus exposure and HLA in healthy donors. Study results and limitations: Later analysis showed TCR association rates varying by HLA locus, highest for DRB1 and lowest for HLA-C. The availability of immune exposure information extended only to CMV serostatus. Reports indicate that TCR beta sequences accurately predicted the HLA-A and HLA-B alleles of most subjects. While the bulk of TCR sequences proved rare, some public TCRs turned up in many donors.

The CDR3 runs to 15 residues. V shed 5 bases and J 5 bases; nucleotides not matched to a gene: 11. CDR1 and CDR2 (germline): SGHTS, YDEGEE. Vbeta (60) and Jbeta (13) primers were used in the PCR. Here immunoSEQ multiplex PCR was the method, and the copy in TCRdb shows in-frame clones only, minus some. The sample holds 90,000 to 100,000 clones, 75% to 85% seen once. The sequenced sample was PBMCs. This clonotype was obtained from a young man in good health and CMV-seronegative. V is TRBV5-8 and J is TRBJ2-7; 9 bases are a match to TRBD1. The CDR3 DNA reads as TGTGCCAGCAGTTCCTACGGGACAGGGATGCACGAGCAGTACTTC. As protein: CASSSYGTGMHEQYF.